This passage covers 23 T cell receptor beta chains from one sample sequenced in a study of cytomegalovirus exposure and HLA in healthy donors. The primer mix had 60 Vbeta and 13 Jbeta primers. Repertoires were generated with immunoSEQ multiplex PCR, while TCRdb's copy carries only in-frame clones and drops some. The table records around 100,000 clones, 76% of them present only once. Material for sequencing was PBMCs. The receptors stem from a woman under 30 in good health and CMV-seropositive.

This rearrangement joins TRBV4-2 to TRBJ1-5, with TRBD1 identical over 10 bases. The germline gives CDR1 LGHNA, CDR2 YNFKEQ. Losses at the gene ends were 0 bases for V and 5 bases for J; bases not matched to a gene: 4. This CDR3 spans 16 amino acids. CDR3 residues: CASSQDLGTGDQPQHF. For the CDR3, the DNA is TGTGCCAGCAGCCAAGATCTCGGGACAGGGGATCAGCCCCAGCATTTT.

The chain links TRBV7-6 to TRBJ2-2, with 13 bases that match TRBD2. Per germline, CDR1 SGHVS and CDR2 FNYEAQ. CDR3 length: 16 residues. The trim removed 5 bases at V and 4 bases at J, leaving 4 bases unmatched. In nucleotides, the CDR3 is TGTGCCAGCAGCGCCCGACTAGCGGGAGGCACCGGGGAGCTGTTTTTT. It encodes CASSARLAGGTGELFF.

The chain recombines TRBV4-2 with TRBJ2-7, with a possible D match to TRBD1 (6 bases). Trimming left V 1 base short and J 3 bases short, with 16 bases between. Germline CDR1 and CDR2: LGHNA and YNFKEQ. The CDR3 totals 16 residues. CDR3 in DNA: TGTGCCAGCAGCCAAGTCGGGGCAGGGGAAGGCTACGAGCAGTACTTC. Its translation is CASSQVGAGEGYEQYF.

J is TRBJ2-5 and V is TRBV5-4, with TRBD2 as a possible D gene (6 bases). The CDR3 extends over 13 amino acids. V was shortened by 3 bases and J by 1 base, with 7 bases between the two germline ends. Germline loops: CDR1 SGHNT, CDR2 YYREEE (reference sequence). CDR3 nucleotide sequence: TGTGCCAGCAGCTGGCGGGGCCAAGAGACCCAGTACTTC. Protein sequence: CASSWRGQETQYF.

The rearrangement joins TRBV18 to TRBJ2-5, with 7 nucleotides matching TRBD1. CDR3 size: 13 residues. Germline CDR1 is KGHSH and CDR2 is LQKENI. The ends lost 3 bases at V and 2 bases at J; junction bases unmatched: 0. CDR3 DNA sequence: TGTGCCAGCTCACCGGGACAGCAAGAGACCCAGTACTTC. Translating gives CASSPGQQETQYF.

This clone showed up just a few times. The chain combines TRBV5-8 with TRBJ2-3, with no clear D. Germline loops: CDR1 SGHTS, CDR2 YDEGEE. This CDR3 contains 11 residues. Trimming took 6 bases from V and 5 from J, leaving 7 bases between them. CDR3 in DNA: TGTGCCAGCACGCAGGTAGATACGCAGTATTTT. It translates to CASTQVDTQYF. Drawing the rest from reference TRBV5-8 and TRBJ2-3, the complete variable domain is EAGVTQSPTHLIKTRGQQATLRCSPISGHTSVYWYQQALGLGLQFLLWYDEGEERNRGNFPPRFSGRQFPNYSSELNVNALELEDSALYLCASTQVDTQYFGPGTRLTVL.

Note on this clone: Germline is not matched at one junction end, which may reflect a read error. The V gene is TRBV7-7, the J gene TRBJ2-5, with 12 bases identical to TRBD2. CDR3 length: 16 amino acids. The germline V gene has CDR1 SSHAT and CDR2 FNYEAQ (reference sequence). The CDR3 region has the DNA TGTGCTAGCAGCTTAAGGACTAGCGGGACCCAAGAGACCCAGTACTTC. Translated: CASSLRTSGTQETQYF.

The genes are TRBV2 and TRBJ2-5; the match to TRBD2 covers 13 bases. V gave up 5 bases and J gave up 5 bases; unmatched junction bases: 5. This CDR3 region has 15 residues. Per the germline V gene, CDR1 is SNHLY and CDR2 is FYNNEI. The CDR3 bases are TGTGCCAGCAGTACCGGACTAGCGGGGGCTGAGACCCAGTACTTC. Translation gives CASSTGLAGAETQYF.

The J gene is TRBJ1-1, the V gene TRBV25-1; D uncertain. The CDR3 extends over 14 amino acids. Germline CDR1 is MGHDK and CDR2 is SYGVNS. The V end was cut by 1 base, the J end by 1 base, with 7 bases between. The CDR3 is CASSESLWNTEAFF. CDR3 DNA: TGTGCCAGCAGTGAATCCCTTTGGAACACTGAAGCTTTCTTT. The full variable domain, its missing parts supplied by reference TRBV25-1 and TRBJ1-1, is EADIYQTPRYLVIGTGKKITLECSQTMGHDKMYWYQQDPGMELHLIHYSYGVNSTEKGDLSSESTVSRIRTEHFPLTLESARPSHTSQYLCASSESLWNTEAFFGQGTRLTVV.

The chain has TRBV2 and TRBJ2-7, with D unresolved. Germline lookup yields CDR1 SNHLY and CDR2 FYNNEI. V dropped 7 bases and J dropped 0 bases, with 19 bases sitting between them. The CDR3 runs 16 residues. The DNA for the CDR3 is TGTGCCAGCACCGAGCATACACCGAGACTCTCCTACGAGCAGTACTTC. Protein: CASTEHTPRLSYEQYF. The variable domain in full, completed from reference TRBV2 and TRBJ2-7, reads EPEVTQTPSHQVTQMGQEVILRCVPISNHLYFYWYRQILGQKVEFLVSFYNNEISEKSEIFDDQFSVERPDGSNFTLKIRSTKLEDSAMYFCASTEHTPRLSYEQYFGPGTRLTVT.

J is TRBJ2-5 and V is TRBV29-1; tentative D call: TRBD2 (5 bases). This CDR3 is built from 13 residues. Germline CDR1 reads SQVTM; CDR2 reads ANQGSEA. V was trimmed by 7 bases and J by 5 bases, leaving 17 bases between them. Written as DNA, the CDR3 is TGCAGCGGGAAAGAGGGAGTGATGGAGACCCAGTACTTC. Translating it yields CSGKEGVMETQYF.

V is TRBV27 and J is TRBJ1-4; D is ambiguous. This CDR3 is built from 16 residues. Germline V gene sequence: CDR1 MNHEY, CDR2 SMNVEV (reference sequence). Trimming shortened V by 0 bases and J by 6 bases, and 14 bases separated the two germline ends. This CDR3 reads CASSLSISGVDEKLFF. The CDR3 DNA sequence: TGTGCCAGCAGTTTATCGATATCCGGGGTCGATGAAAAACTGTTTTTT.

The CDR3 spells CASMADMVVTGGSNYGYTF. CDR3 nucleotides: TGTGCCAGCATGGCTGATATGGTTGTGACAGGGGGGTCTAACTATGGCTACACCTTC. The chain carries TRBV2 and TRBJ1-2; 9 nucleotides match TRBD1. Looked up from germline, CDR1 is SNHLY and CDR2 is FYNNEI. Trimming took 7 bases from V and 0 from J; bases not matched to a gene: 18. The CDR3 has 19 amino acids.

V gene TRBV28 combines with J gene TRBJ2-1; TRBD2 is a possible D gene (6 bases). The CDR3 covers 13 residues. With 5 bases removed from V and 4 bases from J, the gap between germline ends came to 9 bases. The V gene's germline CDR1 is MDHEN and CDR2 SYDVKM. Written as DNA, the CDR3 is TGTGCCAGCAGTCCCGGGACTTACAATGAGCAGTTCTTC. This translates into CASSPGTYNEQFF. Full variable domain (outside the CDR3, taken from reference TRBV28 and TRBJ2-1): DVKVTQSSRYLVKRTGEKVFLECVQDMDHENMFWYRQDPGLGLRLIYFSYDVKMKEKGDIPEGYSVSREKKERFSLILESASTNQTSMYLCASSPGTYNEQFFGPGTRLTVL.

Points on this clone: Mismatch with germline at one junction end may stem from a read error. This same CDR3 is encoded by further DNA sequences in the sample. The chain employs TRBV27 and TRBJ2-6, with TRBD2 matching over 8 bases. CDR1 and CDR2 from the germline V gene are MNHEY and SMNVEV (reference sequence). This CDR3 has 14 amino acids. The CDR3 nucleotides read TGTGCCAGCAGTTTGGGGCGGGGGGCCAACGTCCTGACTTTT. Protein sequence: CASSLGRGANVLTF. The whole variable domain, filled in from reference TRBV27 and TRBJ2-6, reads EAQVTQNPRYLITVTGKKLTVTCSQNMNHEYMSWYRQDPGLGLRQIYYSMNVEVTDKGDVPEGYKVSRKEKRNFPLILESPSPNQTSLYFCASSLGRGANVLTFGAGSRLTVL.

This clone was recorded a few times. This same CDR3 is encoded by further DNA sequences in the sample. The CDR3 DNA reads TGCAGCGTGCACCCGGGACTAGCCCAAGAGACCCAGTACTTC. Encoded protein: CSVHPGLAQETQYF. V usage is TRBV29-1 and J usage is TRBJ2-5; 9 bases line up with TRBD2. This CDR3 region has 14 residues. V was clipped by 6 bases and J by 1 base; unmatched bases: 6. Germline V gives CDR1 SQVTM, CDR2 ANQGSEA.

This clone was seen more than once but under ten times. The chain joins TRBV27 to TRBJ2-1; TRBD2 matches at 10 bases. CDR1 and CDR2 from the germline V gene are MNHEY and SMNVEV (reference sequence). The CDR3 length is 16 residues. Trimming removed 9 bases from V and 2 bases from J; junction bases left unmatched: 10. CDR3 amino acids: CASWNPGLAAYNEQFF. CDR3 in DNA: TGTGCCAGTTGGAACCCCGGACTAGCGGCCTACAATGAGCAGTTCTTC.

This chain joins TRBV29-1 and TRBJ2-3; the D is unclear. The germline V and J ends were trimmed by 4 bases and 4 bases, with 6 bases remaining between them. CDR1 SQVTM and CDR2 ANQGSEA come from the germline V gene. This CDR3 contains 11 residues. The CDR3 region is CSVGAPDTQYF. CDR3 DNA: TGCAGCGTTGGGGCGCCAGATACGCAGTATTTT.

The CDR3 region is CASSLSLTEAFF. The CDR3, as DNA: TGTGCCAGCAGTTTATCGTTAACTGAAGCTTTCTTT. The rearrangement uses TRBV28 and TRBJ1-1; D is unresolved. CDR1 MDHEN and CDR2 SYDVKM come from the germline V gene. V lost 1 base and J 5 bases, leaving 5 bases between the germline ends. The CDR3 sequence is 12 residues long.

The chain links TRBV5-4 to TRBJ2-1; the D gene is possibly TRBD2 (7 bases). This CDR3 spans 14 amino acids. Deletions cut 0 bases from V and 12 bases from J, with 16 bases between. Germline V gene lookup returns CDR1 SGHNT and CDR2 YYREEE (reference sequence). The CDR3 protein is CASSLAAGAPRQFF. CDR3 bases: TGTGCCAGCAGCTTGGCGGCGGGGGCCCCACGGCAGTTCTTC.

The chain carries TRBV10-3 and TRBJ1-1, with a possible D match to TRBD1 (6 bases). Germline loops: CDR1 ENHRY, CDR2 SYGVKD. Trimming took 5 bases from V and 11 from J, leaving 21 bases between them. CDR3 size: 14 residues. The CDR3: CAISSRGGQEVAFF. The CDR3, as DNA: TGTGCCATCAGTTCACGGGGGGGGCAGGAGGTGGCTTTCTTT.

The chain employs TRBV30 and TRBJ1-5, with D tentatively TRBD1 (6 bases). The V and J ends lost 1 base and 6 bases respectively, with 16 bases between them. This CDR3 has 15 amino acids. Per germline, CDR1 GTSNPN and CDR2 SVGIG (reference sequence). Written as DNA, the CDR3 is TGTGCCTGGAGTGGTCCCCAGGGGAGGGGTCAGCCCCAGCATTTT. Its translation is CAWSGPQGRGQPQHF.

The CDR3 is CASSFRGHEQYF. CDR3 nucleotide sequence: TGTGCCAGCAGTTTCAGAGGGCACGAGCAGTACTTC. J is TRBJ2-7 and V is TRBV28; maybe TRBD2 (5 bases). The CDR3 runs to 12 residues. The V and J ends lost 3 bases and 5 bases respectively, with 8 bases between them. Germline V gene data show CDR1 as MDHEN and CDR2 as SYDVKM.